This T cell receptor beta chain was recorded in a study of T-cell reconstitution after alpha-beta-depleted transplantation in children. The TCRbeta library incorporated unique molecular identifiers. One entry per CDR3 protein results from TCRdb running MiXCR on the PCR reads. The sample has about 980,000 distinct CDR3 sequences; roughly 31% are singletons. As regards this clonotype: The target antigen is unknown.

This CDR3 is built from 12 residues. Between the trimmed V and J ends, which lost 5 bases and 5 bases, there was a span of 10 bases. In germline, CDR1 is SGHKS, CDR2 YYEKEE (reference sequence). Study results and limitations: It was reported that alpha-beta T cells came from several hundred expanded graft clones (about two months after transplant). When one year had passed after transplant, most T-cell counts and diversity came from newly produced T cells. Recipient T cells and thymic progenitors that survived were the source of the high TCRbeta diversity seen at day 60 in some patients.

The genes are TRBV5-5 and TRBJ1-1; the D gene is possibly TRBD1 (6 bases). The receptor was derived from a boy in the first two years of life who had a stem cell transplant for SCID, so the T cells may come from the graft donor. This sample comprised PBMCs, mostly from graft donor cells, obtained 360 days after TCRalphabeta/CD19-depleted stem cell transplant. CDR3 nucleotides: TGTGCCAGCAGAGTCCAGGGGACTGAAGCTTTCTTT. The encoded protein is CASRVQGTEAFF.